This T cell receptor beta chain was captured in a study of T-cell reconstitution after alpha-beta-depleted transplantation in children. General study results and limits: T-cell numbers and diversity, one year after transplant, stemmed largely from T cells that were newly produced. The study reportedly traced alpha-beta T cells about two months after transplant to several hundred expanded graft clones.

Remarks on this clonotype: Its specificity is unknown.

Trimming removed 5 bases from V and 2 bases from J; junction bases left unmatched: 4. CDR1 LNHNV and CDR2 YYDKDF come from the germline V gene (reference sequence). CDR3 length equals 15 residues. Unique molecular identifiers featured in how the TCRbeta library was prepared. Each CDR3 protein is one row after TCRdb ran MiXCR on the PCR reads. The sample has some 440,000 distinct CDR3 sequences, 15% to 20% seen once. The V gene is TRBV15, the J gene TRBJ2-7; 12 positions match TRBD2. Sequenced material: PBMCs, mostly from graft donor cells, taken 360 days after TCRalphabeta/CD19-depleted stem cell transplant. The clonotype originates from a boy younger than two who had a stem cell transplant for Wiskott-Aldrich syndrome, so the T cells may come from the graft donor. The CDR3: CATSWRLAGAYEQYF. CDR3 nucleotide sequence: TGTGCCACCAGCTGGCGACTAGCGGGAGCCTACGAGCAGTACTTC.